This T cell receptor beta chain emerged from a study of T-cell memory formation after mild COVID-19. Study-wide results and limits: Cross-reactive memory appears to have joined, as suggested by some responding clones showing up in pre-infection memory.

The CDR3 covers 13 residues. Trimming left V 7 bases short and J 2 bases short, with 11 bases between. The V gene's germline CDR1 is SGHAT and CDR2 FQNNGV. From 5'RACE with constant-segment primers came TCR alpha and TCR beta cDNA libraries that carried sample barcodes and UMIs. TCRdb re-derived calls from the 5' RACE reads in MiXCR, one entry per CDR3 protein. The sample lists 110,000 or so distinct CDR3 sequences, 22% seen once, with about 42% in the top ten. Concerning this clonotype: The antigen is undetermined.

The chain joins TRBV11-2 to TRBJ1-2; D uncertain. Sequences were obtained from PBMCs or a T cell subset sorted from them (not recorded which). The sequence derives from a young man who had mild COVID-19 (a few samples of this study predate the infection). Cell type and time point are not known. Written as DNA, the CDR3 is TGTGCCAGCACCGAGCAGGAAAACTATGGCTACACCTTC. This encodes CASTEQENYGYTF.